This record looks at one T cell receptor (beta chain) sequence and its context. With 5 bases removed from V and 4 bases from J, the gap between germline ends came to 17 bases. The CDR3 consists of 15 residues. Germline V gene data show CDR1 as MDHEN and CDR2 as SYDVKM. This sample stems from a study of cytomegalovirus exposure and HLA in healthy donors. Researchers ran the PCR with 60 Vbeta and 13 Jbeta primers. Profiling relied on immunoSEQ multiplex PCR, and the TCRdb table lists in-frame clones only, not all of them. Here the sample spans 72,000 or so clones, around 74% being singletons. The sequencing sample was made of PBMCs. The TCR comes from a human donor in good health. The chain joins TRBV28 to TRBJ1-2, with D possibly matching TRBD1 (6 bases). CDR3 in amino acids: CASSGRGGRSYGYTF. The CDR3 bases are TGTGCCAGCAGTGGGAGGGGGGGTCGGAGCTATGGCTACACCTTC.